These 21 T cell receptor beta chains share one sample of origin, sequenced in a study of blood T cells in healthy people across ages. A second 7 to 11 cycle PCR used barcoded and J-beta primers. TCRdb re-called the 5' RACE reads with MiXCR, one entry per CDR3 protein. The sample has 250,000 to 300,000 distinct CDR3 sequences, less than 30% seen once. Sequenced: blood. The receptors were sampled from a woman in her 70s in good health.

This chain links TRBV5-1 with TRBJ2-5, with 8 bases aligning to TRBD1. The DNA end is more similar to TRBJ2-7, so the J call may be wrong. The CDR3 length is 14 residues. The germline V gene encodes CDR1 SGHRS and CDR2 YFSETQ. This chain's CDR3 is CASSLETGVHEQYF. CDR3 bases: TGCGCCAGCAGCTTAGAGACAGGGGTCCACGAGCAGTACTTC.

In nucleotides, the CDR3 is TGTGCCAGCAGCCAGCGAGGGCGGGGAGTAGTTAATGAGCAGTTCTTC. Its protein is CASSQRGRGVVNEQFF. The chain combines TRBV3-1 with TRBJ2-1; D perhaps matches TRBD2 (6 bases). Per germline, CDR1 LGHDT and CDR2 YNNKEL (reference sequence). V was pared by 3 bases and J by 7 bases, with 19 bases between. The CDR3 extends over 16 amino acids.

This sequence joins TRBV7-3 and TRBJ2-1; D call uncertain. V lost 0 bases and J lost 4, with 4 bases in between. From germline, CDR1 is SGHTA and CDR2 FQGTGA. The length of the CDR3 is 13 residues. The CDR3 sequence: CASSLTWYNEQFF. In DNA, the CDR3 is TGTGCCAGCAGCTTAACGTGGTACAATGAGCAGTTCTTC. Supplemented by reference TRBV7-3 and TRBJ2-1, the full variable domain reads GAGVSQTPSNKVTEKGKYVELRCDPISGHTALYWYRQSLGQGPEFLIYFQGTGAADDSGLPNDRFFAVRPEGSVSTLKIQRTERGDSAVYLCASSLTWYNEQFFGPGTRLTVL.

The CDR3 nucleotides are TGCAGTGCTCCCCATTTGTCTGGCTACACCTTC. This encodes CSAPHLSGYTF. The V call is TRBV20-1, the J call TRBJ1-2; D is ambiguous. V shed 5 bases and J shed 7 bases, with 11 bases lying between them. Germline V gene sequence: CDR1 DFQATT, CDR2 SNEGSKA (reference sequence). This CDR3 is built from 11 residues.

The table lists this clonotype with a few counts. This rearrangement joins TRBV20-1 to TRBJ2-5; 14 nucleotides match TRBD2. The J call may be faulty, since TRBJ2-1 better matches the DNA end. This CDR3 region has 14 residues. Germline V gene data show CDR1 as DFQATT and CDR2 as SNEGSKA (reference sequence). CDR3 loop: CSASGTSGGNEQFF. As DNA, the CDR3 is TGCAGTGCTAGTGGGACTAGCGGGGGCAATGAGCAGTTCTTC.

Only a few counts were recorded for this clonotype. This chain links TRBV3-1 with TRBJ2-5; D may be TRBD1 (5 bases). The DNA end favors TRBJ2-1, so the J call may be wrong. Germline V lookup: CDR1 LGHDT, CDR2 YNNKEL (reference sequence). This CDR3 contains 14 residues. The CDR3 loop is CASSQSPSGNEQFF. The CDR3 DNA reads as TGTGCCAGCAGCCAGTCCCCTTCAGGGAATGAGCAGTTCTTC.

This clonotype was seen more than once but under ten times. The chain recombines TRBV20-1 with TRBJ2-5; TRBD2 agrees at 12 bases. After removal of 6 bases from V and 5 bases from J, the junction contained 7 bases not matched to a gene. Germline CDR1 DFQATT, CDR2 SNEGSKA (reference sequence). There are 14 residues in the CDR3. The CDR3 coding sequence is TGCAGTGCAACCCTAGCGGGAGGGTCGGAGACCCAGTACTTC. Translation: CSATLAGGSETQYF.

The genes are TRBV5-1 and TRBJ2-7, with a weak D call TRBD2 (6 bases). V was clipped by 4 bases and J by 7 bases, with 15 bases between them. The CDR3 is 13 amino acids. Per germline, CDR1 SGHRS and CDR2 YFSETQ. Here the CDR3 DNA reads TGCGCCAGCAGCCCCCGTAATGGAGGGGAGCAGTACTTC. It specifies CASSPRNGGEQYF.

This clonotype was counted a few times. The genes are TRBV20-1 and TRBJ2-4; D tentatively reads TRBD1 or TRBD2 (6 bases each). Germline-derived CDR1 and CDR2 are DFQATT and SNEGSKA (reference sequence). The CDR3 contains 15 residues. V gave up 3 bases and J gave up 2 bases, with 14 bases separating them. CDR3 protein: CSARGRGATKNIQYF. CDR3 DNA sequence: TGCAGTGCTAGGGGTAGGGGGGCTACCAAAAACATTCAGTACTTC.

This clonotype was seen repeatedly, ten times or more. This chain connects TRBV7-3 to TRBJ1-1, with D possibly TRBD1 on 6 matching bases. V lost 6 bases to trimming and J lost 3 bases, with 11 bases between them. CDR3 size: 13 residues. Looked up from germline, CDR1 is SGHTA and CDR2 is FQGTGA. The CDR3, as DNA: TGTGCCAGCAGTCAAGGGGGAGACACTGAAGCTTTCTTT. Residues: CASSQGGDTEAFF.

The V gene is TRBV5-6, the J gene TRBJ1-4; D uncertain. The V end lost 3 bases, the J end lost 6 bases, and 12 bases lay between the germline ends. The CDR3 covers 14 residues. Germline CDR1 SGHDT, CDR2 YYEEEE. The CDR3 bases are TGTGCCAGCAGCTCCCTTGGGCCCGATGAAAAACTGTTTTTT. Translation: CASSSLGPDEKLFF. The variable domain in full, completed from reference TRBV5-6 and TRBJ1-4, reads DAGVTQSPTHLIKTRGQQVTLRCSPKSGHDTVSWYQQALGQGPQFIFQYYEEEERQRGNFPDRFSGHQFPNYSSELNVNALLLGDSALYLCASSSLGPDEKLFFGSGTQLSVL.

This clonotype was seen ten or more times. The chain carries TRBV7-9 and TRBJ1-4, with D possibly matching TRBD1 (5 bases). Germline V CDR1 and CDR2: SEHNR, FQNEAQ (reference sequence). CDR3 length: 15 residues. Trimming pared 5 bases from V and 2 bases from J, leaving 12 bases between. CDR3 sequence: CASSLAGNTNEKLFF. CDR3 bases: TGTGCCAGCAGCCTCGCAGGGAACACTAATGAAAAACTGTTTTTT.

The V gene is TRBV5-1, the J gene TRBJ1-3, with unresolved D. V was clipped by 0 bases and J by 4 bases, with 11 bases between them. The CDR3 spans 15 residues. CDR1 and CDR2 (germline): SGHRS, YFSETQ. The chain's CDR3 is CASSLGQAPGNTIYF. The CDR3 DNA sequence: TGCGCCAGCAGCTTGGGTCAGGCGCCGGGAAACACCATATATTTT.

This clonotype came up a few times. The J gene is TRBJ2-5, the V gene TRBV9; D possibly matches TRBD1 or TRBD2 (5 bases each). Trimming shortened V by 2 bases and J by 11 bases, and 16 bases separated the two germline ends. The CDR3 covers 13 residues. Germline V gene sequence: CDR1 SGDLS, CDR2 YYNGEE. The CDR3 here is CASSVLGQGEQYF. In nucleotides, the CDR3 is TGTGCCAGCAGCGTCTTAGGCCAAGGGGAGCAGTACTTC.

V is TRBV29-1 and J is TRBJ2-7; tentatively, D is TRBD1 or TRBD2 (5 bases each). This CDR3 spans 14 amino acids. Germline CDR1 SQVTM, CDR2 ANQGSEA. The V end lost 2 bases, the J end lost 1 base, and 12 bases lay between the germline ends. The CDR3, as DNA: TGCAGCGTTGAATCCCCGGGACCTTCCTACGAGCAGTACTTC. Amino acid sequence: CSVESPGPSYEQYF.

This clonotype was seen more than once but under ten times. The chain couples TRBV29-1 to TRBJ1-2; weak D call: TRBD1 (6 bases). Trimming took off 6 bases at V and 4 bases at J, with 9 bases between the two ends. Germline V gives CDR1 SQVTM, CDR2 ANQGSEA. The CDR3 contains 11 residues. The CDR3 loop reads CSVATGYGYTF. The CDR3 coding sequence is TGCAGCGTCGCGACAGGCTATGGCTACACCTTC.

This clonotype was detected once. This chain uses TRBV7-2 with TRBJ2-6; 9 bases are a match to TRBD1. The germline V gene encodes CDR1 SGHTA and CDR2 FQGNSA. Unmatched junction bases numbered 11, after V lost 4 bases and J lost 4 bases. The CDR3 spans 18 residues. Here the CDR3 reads CASSSGQGFSLGANVLTF. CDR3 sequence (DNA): TGTGCCAGCAGCTCAGGACAGGGGTTCTCTCTGGGGGCCAACGTCCTGACTTTC.

CDR3 nucleotides: TGCAGTGCTTCCTCGCGGAGCGGGGCAGATACGCAGTATTTT. This gives the protein CSASSRSGADTQYF. This rearrangement joins TRBV20-1 to TRBJ2-3; 7 bases are shared with TRBD2. Per the germline V gene, CDR1 is DFQATT and CDR2 is SNEGSKA (reference sequence). Unmatched junction bases numbered 9, after V lost 5 bases and J lost 4 bases. The CDR3 sequence is 14 residues long.

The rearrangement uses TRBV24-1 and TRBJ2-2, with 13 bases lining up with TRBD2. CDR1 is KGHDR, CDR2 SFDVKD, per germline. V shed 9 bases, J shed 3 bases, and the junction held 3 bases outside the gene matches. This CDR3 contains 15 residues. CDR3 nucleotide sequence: TGTGCCACCTCAACTAGCGGGAGGGACACCGGGGAGCTGTTTTTT. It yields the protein CATSTSGRDTGELFF.

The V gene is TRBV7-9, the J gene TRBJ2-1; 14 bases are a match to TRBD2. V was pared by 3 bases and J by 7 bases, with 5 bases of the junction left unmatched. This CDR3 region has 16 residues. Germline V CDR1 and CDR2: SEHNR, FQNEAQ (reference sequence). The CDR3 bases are TGTGCCAGCAGCTTCGGGACTAGCGGGGGAATTAATGAGCAGTTCTTC. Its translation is CASSFGTSGGINEQFF.

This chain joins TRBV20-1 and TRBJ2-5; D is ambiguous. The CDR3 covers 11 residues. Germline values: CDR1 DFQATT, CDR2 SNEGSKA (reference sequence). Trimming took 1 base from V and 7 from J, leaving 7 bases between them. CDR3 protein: CSARGLGTQYF. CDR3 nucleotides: TGCAGTGCTAGAGGGCTGGGGACCCAGTACTTC.